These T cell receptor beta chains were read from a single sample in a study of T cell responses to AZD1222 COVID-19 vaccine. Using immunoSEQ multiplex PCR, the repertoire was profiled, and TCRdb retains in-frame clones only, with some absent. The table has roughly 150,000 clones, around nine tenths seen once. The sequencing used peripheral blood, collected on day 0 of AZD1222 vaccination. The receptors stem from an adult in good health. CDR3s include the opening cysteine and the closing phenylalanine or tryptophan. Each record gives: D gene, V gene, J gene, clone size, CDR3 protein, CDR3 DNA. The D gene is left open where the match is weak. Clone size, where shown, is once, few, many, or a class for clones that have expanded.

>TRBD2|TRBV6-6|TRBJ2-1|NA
CASRGLAKGEQFF
TGTGCCAGCAGGGGACTAGCGAAGGGAGAGCAGTTCTTC
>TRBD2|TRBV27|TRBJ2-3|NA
CASSSGLADTDTQYF
TGTGCCAGCAGCTCAGGACTAGCGGACACAGATACGCAGTATTTT
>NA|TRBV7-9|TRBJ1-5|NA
CASSWGSNQPQHF
TGTGCCAGCAGCTGGGGCAGCAATCAGCCCCAGCATTTT
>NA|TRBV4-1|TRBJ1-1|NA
CASSHPGNTEAFF
TGCGCCAGCAGCCACCCCGGCAACACTGAAGCTTTCTTT
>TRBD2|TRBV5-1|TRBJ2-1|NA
CASSLYATGRMMSNEQFF
TGCGCCAGCAGCTTATACGCTACCGGGAGGATGATGAGCAATGAGCAGTTCTTC
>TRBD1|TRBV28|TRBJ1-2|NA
CASSSLRDRRPYGYTF
TGTGCCAGCAGTTCCCTCCGGGACAGGAGACCCTATGGCTACACCTTC
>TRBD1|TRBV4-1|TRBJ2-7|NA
CASSQRQGAANEQYF
TGCGCCAGCAGCCAAAGACAGGGGGCAGCCAACGAGCAGTACTTC
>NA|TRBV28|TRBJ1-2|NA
CASTGDGGGYTF
TGTGCCAGCACCGGGGACGGGGGAGGCTACACCTTC
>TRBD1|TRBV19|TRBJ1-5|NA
CASSIRTGGGEPQHF
TGTGCCAGTAGTATACGGACAGGGGGCGGGGAGCCCCAGCATTTT
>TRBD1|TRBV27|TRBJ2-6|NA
CASSLRGHGANVLTF
TGTGCCAGCAGTTTAAGGGGGCACGGGGCCAACGTCCTGACTTTC
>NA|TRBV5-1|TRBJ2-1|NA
CASSLGANEQFF
TGCGCCAGCAGCTTGGGAGCTAATGAGCAGTTCTTC
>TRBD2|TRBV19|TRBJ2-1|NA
CASSLAGEGYEQFF
TGTGCCAGTAGTCTAGCGGGAGAAGGCTATGAGCAGTTCTTC
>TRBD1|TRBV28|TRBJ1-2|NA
CASSFAQGAVSLGYGYTF
TGTGCCAGCAGTTTCGCACAGGGGGCCGTTAGTTTGGGCTATGGCTACACCTTC
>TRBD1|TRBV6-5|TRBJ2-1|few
CASSSSTGVVNEQFF
TGTGCCAGCAGTTCCTCAACAGGGGTGGTCAATGAGCAGTTCTTC
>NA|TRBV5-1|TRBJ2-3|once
CASSGPLGDTQYF
TGCGCCAGTTCCGGGCCCCTCGGGGATACGCAGTATTTT
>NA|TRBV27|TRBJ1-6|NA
CASRSLPILSYNSPLHF
TGTGCCAGCAGGAGTTTACCTATCCTCTCCTATAATTCACCCCTCCACTTT
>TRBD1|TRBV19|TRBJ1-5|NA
CASSSRGQGRTHSNQPQHF
TGTGCCAGTAGTTCCAGGGGACAGGGTCGAACCCATAGCAATCAGCCCCAGCATTTT
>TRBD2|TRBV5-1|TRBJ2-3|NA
CASSPTSTGLAGYTQYF
TGCGCCAGCAGCCCGACCTCGACAGGACTAGCGGGGTATACGCAGTATTTT
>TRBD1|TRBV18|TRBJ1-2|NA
CASSGQGTNYGYTF
TGTGCCAGCTCAGGACAGGGGACTAACTATGGCTACACCTTC
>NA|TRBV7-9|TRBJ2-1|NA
CASSLWGPITYNEQFF
TGTGCCAGCAGCTTATGGGGGCCAATAACCTACAATGAGCAGTTCTTC
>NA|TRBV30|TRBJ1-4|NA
CACQPGALNEKLFF
TGTGCCTGCCAACCCGGGGCCTTAAATGAAAAACTGTTTTTT
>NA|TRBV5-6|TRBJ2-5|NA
CASRRTEYQETQYF
TGTGCCAGCAGACGGACAGAGTACCAAGAGACCCAGTACTTC
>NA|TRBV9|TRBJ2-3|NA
CASSAVWGGSTQYF
TGTGCCAGCAGCGCAGTCTGGGGGGGCAGTACGCAGTATTTT
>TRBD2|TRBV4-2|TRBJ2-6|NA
CASSQSIFSGSLTISGANVLTF
TGTGCCAGCAGCCAATCCATCTTTAGCGGGAGCTTAACGATTAGTGGGGCCAACGTCCTGACTTTC
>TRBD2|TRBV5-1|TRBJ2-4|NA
CASSDTSGSNIQYF
TGCGCCAGCAGCGATACTAGCGGGAGTAACATTCAGTACTTC
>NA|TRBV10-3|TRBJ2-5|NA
CAISEAGSETQYF
TGTGCCATCAGTGAGGCCGGGTCGGAGACCCAGTACTTC
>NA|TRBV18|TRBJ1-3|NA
CASSPSAQSSGNTIYF
TGTGCCAGCTCCCCATCGGCTCAGAGCTCTGGAAACACCATATATTTT
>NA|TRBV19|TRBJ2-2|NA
CASTIYPNTGELFF
TGTGCCAGTACTATCTACCCGAACACCGGGGAGCTGTTTTTT
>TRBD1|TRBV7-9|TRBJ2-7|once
CASSPNSLPGQGAYEQYF
TGTGCCAGCAGCCCCAACTCCCTTCCGGGACAGGGGGCCTACGAGCAGTACTTC